This T cell receptor beta chain was recorded in a study of CD8+CD57+ T cells in acquired aplastic anemia. Study overall: Sorted CD4+ and CD8+ cells gave a mean 3.2 ug DNA, range roughly 0.2 to 27.4 ug. Study-level findings and limits: Significant differences in CD8+ Simpson's diversity were not observed between patients and controls.

The CDR3 contains 14 residues. Deletions cut 0 bases from V and 5 bases from J, with 9 bases between. Germline loops: CDR1 SGHVS, CDR2 FNYEAQ. CDR3 and TCR beta VDJ profiling relied on genomic DNA as the template. From the reads, TCRdb called clonotypes with MiXCR, one entry per CDR3 protein. The data contain fewer than 150,000 distinct CDR3 sequences, about 48% of them singletons. Comment on this clonotype: No antigen is known for it.

The genes are TRBV7-6 and TRBJ2-3; no reliable D call. Sequenced sample: sorted CD4+, CD8+, or CD8+CD57+ T cells (not recorded which) from PBMCs. The TCR sequence derives from a human donor in good health, serving as a control. CDR3 sequence: CASSLASHLDTQYF. The DNA of the CDR3 is TGTGCCAGCAGCTTAGCGAGTCATTTAGATACGCAGTATTTT.